This T cell receptor beta chain was recovered during a study of blood T cell repertoires in COVID-19. Per the original data handling: Amplifying reference gene primers gave estimates of nucleated cell counts. The data were produced by immunoSEQ multiplex PCR, yet TCRdb's version contains in-frame clones alone and is incomplete. V, J and clone size are those of that table, while D and trimming were read from the DNA. The sample holds 150,000 to 200,000 clones; roughly 80% are singletons and the top ten take about 7%. The CDR3 spans 15 residues. Germline V lookup: CDR1 SGHDT, CDR2 YYEEEE. Trimming cost V 3 bases and J 5 bases; bases outside gene matches: 7.

The source of this sequence is a human donor in a cohort sampled during active COVID-19. The source material was peripheral blood. The chain employs TRBV5-6 and TRBJ2-7; 11 bases match TRBD1. CDR3 amino acids: CASSSLGQGVHEQYF. DNA for the CDR3: TGTGCCAGCAGCTCTCTGGGACAGGGGGTACACGAGCAGTACTTC.